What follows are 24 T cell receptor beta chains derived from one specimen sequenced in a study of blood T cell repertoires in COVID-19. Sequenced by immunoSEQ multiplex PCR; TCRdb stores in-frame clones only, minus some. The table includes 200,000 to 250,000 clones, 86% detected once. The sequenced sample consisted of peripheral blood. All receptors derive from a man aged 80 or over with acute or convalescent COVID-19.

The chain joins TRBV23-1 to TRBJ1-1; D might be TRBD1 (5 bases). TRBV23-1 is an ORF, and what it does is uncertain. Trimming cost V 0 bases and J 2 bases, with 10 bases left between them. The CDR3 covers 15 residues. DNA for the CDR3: TGCGCCAGCAGTCAATCGAACAGGATAAACACTGAAGCTTTCTTT. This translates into CASSQSNRINTEAFF.

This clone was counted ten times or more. CDR3 protein: CASLRTGVSRNNEQFF. For the CDR3, the DNA is TGTGCCAGCCTCAGGACCGGGGTGTCCAGGAACAATGAGCAGTTCTTC. The chain has TRBV28 and TRBJ2-1, with D maybe TRBD2 (5 bases). CDR3 length: 16 residues. Trimming took off 8 bases at V and 5 bases at J, with 22 bases between the two ends. Germline CDR1 MDHEN, CDR2 SYDVKM.

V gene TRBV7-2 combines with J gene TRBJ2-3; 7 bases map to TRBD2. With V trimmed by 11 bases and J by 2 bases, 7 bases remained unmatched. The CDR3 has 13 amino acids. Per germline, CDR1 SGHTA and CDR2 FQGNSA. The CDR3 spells CAGRSGNTDTQYF. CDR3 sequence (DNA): TGTGCCGGCCGGAGCGGGAACACAGATACGCAGTATTTT. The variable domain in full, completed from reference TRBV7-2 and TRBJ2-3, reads GAGVSQSPSNKVTEKGKDVELRCDPISGHTALYWYRQSLGQGLEFLIYFQGNSAPDKSGLPSDRFSAERTGGSVSTLTIQRTQQEDSAVYLCAGRSGNTDTQYFGPGTRLTVL.

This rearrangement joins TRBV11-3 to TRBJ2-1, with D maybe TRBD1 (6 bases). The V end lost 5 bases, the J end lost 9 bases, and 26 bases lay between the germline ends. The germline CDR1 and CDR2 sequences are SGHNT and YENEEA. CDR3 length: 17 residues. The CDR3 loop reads CASSRHSTDSYPGEQFF. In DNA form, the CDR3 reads TGTGCCAGCAGCCGACATTCCACGGACAGCTATCCCGGTGAGCAGTTCTTC.

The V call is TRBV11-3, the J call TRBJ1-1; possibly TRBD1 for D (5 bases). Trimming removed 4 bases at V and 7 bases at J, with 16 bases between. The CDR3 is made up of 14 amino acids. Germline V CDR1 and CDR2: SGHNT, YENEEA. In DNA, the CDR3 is TGTGCCAGCAGCTACACCGCGAGCCAGGGTGAAGCTTTCTTT. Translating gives CASSYTASQGEAFF.

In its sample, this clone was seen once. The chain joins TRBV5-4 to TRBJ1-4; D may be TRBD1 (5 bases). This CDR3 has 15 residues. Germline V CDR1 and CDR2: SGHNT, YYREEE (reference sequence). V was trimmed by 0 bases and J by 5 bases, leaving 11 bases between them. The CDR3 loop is CASSLDGGSNEKLFF. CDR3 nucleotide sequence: TGTGCCAGCAGCTTGGACGGGGGTTCGAATGAAAAACTGTTTTTT.

CDR3 nucleotides: TGTGCCAGCAGCTTGGACCCGCGGGGTGAGTCACCCCTCCACTTT. It translates to CASSLDPRGESPLHF. The J gene is TRBJ1-6, the V gene TRBV5-5, with D uncertain. The germline V gene encodes CDR1 SGHKS and CDR2 YYEKEE (reference sequence). The CDR3 length is 15 residues. The V end lost 0 bases, the J end lost 10 bases, and 14 bases lay between the germline ends.

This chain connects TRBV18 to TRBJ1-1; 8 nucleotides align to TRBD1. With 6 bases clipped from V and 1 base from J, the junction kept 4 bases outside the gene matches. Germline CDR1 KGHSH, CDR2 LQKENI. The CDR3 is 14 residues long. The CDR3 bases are TGTGCCAGCTCTACACAGGGGGGGAACACTGAAGCTTTCTTT. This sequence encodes CASSTQGGNTEAFF.

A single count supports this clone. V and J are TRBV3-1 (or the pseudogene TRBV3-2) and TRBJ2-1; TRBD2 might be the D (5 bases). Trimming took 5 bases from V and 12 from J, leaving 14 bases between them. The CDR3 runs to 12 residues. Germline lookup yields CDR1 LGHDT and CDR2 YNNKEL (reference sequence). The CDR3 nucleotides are TGTGCCAGCAGCAGGAGCGGCACCGGGCAGTTCTTC. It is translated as CASSRSGTGQFF.

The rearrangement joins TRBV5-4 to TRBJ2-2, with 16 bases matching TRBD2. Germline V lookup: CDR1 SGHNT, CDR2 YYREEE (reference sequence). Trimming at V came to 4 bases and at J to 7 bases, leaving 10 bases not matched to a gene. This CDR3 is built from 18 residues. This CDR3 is CASSPGLAGGPSNGELFF. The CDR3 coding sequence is TGTGCCAGCAGCCCGGGACTAGCGGGAGGGCCGAGTAACGGGGAGCTGTTTTTT.

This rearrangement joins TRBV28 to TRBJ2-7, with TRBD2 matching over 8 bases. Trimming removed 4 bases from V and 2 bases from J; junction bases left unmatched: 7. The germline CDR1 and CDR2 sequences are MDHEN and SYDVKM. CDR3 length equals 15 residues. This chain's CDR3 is CASSSPGGGTYEQYF. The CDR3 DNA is TGTGCCAGCAGTTCCCCCGGGGGGGGGACCTACGAGCAGTACTTC.

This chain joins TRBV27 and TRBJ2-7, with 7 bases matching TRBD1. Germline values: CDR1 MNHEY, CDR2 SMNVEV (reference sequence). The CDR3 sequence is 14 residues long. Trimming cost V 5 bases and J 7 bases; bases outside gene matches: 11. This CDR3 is CASSRTGVVGEQYF. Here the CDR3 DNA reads TGTGCCAGCAGTAGAACAGGGGTGGTAGGGGAGCAGTACTTC.

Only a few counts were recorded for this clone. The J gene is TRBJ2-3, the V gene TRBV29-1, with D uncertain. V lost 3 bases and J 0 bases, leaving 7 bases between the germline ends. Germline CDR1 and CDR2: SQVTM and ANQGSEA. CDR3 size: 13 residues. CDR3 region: CSVDSPSTDTQYF. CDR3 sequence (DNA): TGCAGCGTTGACAGTCCGAGCACAGATACGCAGTATTTT.

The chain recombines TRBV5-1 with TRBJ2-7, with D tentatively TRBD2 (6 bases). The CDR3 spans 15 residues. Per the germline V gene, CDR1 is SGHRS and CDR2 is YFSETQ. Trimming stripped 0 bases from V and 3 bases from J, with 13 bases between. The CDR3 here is CASSLARERGYEQYF. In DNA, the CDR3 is TGCGCCAGCAGCTTGGCACGGGAGCGCGGCTACGAGCAGTACTTC.

This CDR3 reads CASSQVTGVSGNTIYF. CDR3 DNA: TGTGCCAGCAGCCAAGTAACCGGGGTTAGCGGAAACACCATATATTTT. The chain employs TRBV3-1 (or the pseudogene TRBV3-2) and TRBJ1-3; D remains ambiguous. The V gene lost 1 base and the J gene lost 4 bases, with 14 bases spanning the gap. Germline V gene data show CDR1 as LGHDT and CDR2 as YNNKEL (reference sequence). The CDR3 extends over 16 amino acids.

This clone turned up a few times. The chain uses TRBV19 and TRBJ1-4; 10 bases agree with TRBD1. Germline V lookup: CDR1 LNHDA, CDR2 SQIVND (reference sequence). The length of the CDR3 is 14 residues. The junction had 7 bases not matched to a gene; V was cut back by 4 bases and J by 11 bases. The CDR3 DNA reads TGTGCCAGTAGTAATTCGCGGGGACAGGGGAAACTGTTTTTT. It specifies CASSNSRGQGKLFF. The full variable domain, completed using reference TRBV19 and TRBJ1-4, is DGGITQSPKYLFRKEGQNVTLSCEQNLNHDAMYWYRQDPGQGLRLIYYSQIVNDFQKGDIAEGYSVSREKKESFPLTVTSAQKNPTAFYLCASSNSRGQGKLFFGSGTQLSVL.

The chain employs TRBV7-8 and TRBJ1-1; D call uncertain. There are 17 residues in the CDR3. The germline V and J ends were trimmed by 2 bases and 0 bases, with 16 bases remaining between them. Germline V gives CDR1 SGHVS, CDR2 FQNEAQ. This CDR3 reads CASSLRRVEALNTEAFF. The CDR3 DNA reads TGTGCCAGCAGCTTAAGGCGCGTCGAGGCGTTGAACACTGAAGCTTTCTTT. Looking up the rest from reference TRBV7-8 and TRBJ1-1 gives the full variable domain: GAGVSQSPRYKVAKRGQDVALRCDPISGHVSLFWYQQALGQGPEFLTYFQNEAQLDKSGLPSDRFFAERPEGSVSTLKIQRTQQEDSAVYLCASSLRRVEALNTEAFFGQGTRLTVV.

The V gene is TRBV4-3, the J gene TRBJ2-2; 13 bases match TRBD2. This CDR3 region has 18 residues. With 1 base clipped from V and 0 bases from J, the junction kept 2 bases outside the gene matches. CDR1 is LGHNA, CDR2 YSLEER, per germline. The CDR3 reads CASSQGLAGGTNTGELFF. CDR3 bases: TGCGCCAGCAGCCAAGGACTAGCGGGGGGAACGAACACCGGGGAGCTGTTTTTT.

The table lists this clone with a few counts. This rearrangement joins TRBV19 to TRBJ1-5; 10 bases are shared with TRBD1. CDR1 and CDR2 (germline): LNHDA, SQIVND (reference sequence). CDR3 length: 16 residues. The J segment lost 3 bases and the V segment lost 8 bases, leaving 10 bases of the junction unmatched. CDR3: CASSGQGGTNNQPQHF. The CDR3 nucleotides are TGTGCCAGTTCCGGACAGGGGGGCACAAACAATCAGCCCCAGCATTTT.

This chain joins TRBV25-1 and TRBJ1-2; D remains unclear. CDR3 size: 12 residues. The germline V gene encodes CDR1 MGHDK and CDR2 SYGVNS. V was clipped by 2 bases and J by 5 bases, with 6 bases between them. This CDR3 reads CASSEQTYGYTF. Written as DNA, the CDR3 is TGTGCCAGCAGTGAACAGACTTATGGCTACACCTTC.

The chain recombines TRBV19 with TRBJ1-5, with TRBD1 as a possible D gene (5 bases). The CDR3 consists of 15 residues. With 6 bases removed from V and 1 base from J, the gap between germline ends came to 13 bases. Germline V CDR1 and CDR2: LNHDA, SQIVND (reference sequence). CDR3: CASSPQDTSNQPQHF. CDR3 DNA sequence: TGTGCCAGTAGCCCACAGGACACAAGCAATCAGCCCCAGCATTTT.

The chain's CDR3 is CASSPGRLAETQYF. CDR3 nucleotides: TGCGCCAGCAGCCCGGGTAGGCTGGCGGAGACCCAGTACTTC. The rearrangement uses TRBV5-1 and TRBJ2-5; D is undetermined. Germline lookup yields CDR1 SGHRS and CDR2 YFSETQ. The CDR3 spans 14 residues. V lost 4 bases, J lost 5 bases, and 15 bases lay in between.

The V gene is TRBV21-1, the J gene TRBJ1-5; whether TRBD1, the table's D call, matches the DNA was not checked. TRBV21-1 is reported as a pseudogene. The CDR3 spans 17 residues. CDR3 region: CASSKELRQGFNQPQHF. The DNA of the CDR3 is TGTGCCAGCAGCAAAGAGCTGCGGCAGGGTTTCAATCAGCCCCAGCATTTT.

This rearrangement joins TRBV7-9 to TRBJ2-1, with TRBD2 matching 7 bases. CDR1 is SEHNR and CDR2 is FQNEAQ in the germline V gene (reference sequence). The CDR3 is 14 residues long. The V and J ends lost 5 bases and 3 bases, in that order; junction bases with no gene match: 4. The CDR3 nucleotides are TGTGCCAGCAGCCAAGCGGGGCGCTACAATGAGCAGTTCTTC. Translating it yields CASSQAGRYNEQFF.